This T cell receptor (beta chain) was identified in a study of blood T cell repertoires in COVID-19. Study information: Samples taken during acute and convalescent COVID-19 were collected in the United States, Italy and Spain. PBMCs, B-cell-depleted T cells, or T cells were the source of the cDNA or gDNA that made up the material.

Source study methods: For nucleated cells, counts were estimated from reference gene primer amplification. Clones were read by immunoSEQ multiplex PCR, and TCRdb kept only the in-frame ones, dropping some. V and J calls and clone size come straight from that table; D and trimming were deduced from the DNA. The sample holds fewer than 250,000 clones, around 90% seen once. This CDR3 has 17 amino acids. The V segment lost 1 base and the J segment 1 base; nucleotides outside the gene matches: 6. Germline loops: CDR1 SGHAT, CDR2 FQNNGV. The V and J genes are TRBV11-2 and TRBJ2-5; 10 bases fit TRBD2. The clonotype comes from a man between 65 and 85 years old with acute or convalescent COVID-19. The specimen was peripheral blood. The CDR3 here is CASSLVERLAGQETQYF. As DNA, the CDR3 is TGTGCCAGCAGCTTAGTTGAGAGACTAGCGGGCCAAGAGACCCAGTACTTC.